The 3 T cell receptor beta chains given below trace back to one sample, sequenced in a study of EBV T-cell therapy then PD-1 blockade in nasopharyngeal carcinoma. The sample's treatment: AdE1-LMPpoly-expanded autologous EBV-specific T-cell therapy followed by anti-PD-1 nivolumab. Here immunoSEQ multiplex PCR was the method, and the copy in TCRdb shows in-frame clones only, minus some. The table shows some 17,000 clones, with roughly 84% occurring only once. Their target antigens are unknown. The material sequenced was CD8+ T cells from blood, taken at day 0 from a patient whose treatment included autologous EBV-specific T cells and nivolumab. These receptor sequences come from a man in his forties with nasopharyngeal carcinoma.

This clone is categorized as medium-sized. The chain employs TRBV6-2 or TRBV6-3 and TRBJ1-1; D gene uncertain. The V and J ends lost 6 bases and 3 bases respectively, with 17 bases between them. CDR3 size: 15 residues. Germline CDR1 reads MNHEY; CDR2 reads SVGEGT. Written as DNA, the CDR3 is TGTGCCAGCAGCCCGGGGTTTAGCAAACACACTGAAGCTTTCTTT. Translation gives CASSPGFSKHTEAFF.

The chain uses TRBV5-1 and TRBJ1-1; TRBD1 agrees at 10 bases. The length of the CDR3 is 15 residues. Germline V gene data show CDR1 as SGHRS and CDR2 as YFSETQ. Losses at the gene ends were 4 bases for V and 1 base for J; bases not matched to a gene: 4. The CDR3 sequence is CASSPRQGANTEAFF. The DNA for the CDR3 is TGCGCCAGCAGCCCTCGACAGGGGGCGAACACTGAAGCTTTCTTT.

The chain recombines TRBV6-5 with TRBJ2-2, with TRBD1 identical over 7 bases. Germline V gives CDR1 MNHEY, CDR2 SVGAGI. This CDR3 region has 15 residues. V lost 6 bases to trimming and J lost 4 bases; unmatched junction nucleotides: 8. CDR3: CASSPGTDFTGELFF. CDR3 sequence (DNA): TGTGCCAGCAGCCCCGGGACAGACTTCACCGGGGAGCTGTTTTTT.